Listed below are T cell receptor beta chains from one sample, sequenced in a study of shared clonotypes between healthy human individuals. The assay was immunoSEQ multiplex PCR, and TCRdb's table has in-frame clones only and misses some. The data hold about 770,000 clones, with around 77% observed a single time. The sample taken for sequencing was memory CD4+ T cells sorted from blood. These receptor sequences come from a woman in her 30s in good health. Both conserved end residues are part of each CDR3. Fields, in order: clone size, D gene, J gene, V gene, CDR3 protein, CDR3 DNA. D genes are given only for firm matches. Some rows mark clone size as missing; the rest say once, few, many or name a class of expanded clone.

once | TRBD1 | TRBJ2-1 | TRBV4-2 | CASSPTDRGDYNEQFF | TGTGCCAGCAGCCCCACCGACAGGGGGGACTACAATGAGCAGTTCTTC
. | . | TRBJ2-7 | TRBV11-2 | CASSSNRGSYEQYF | TGTGCCAGCAGCTCCAATAGGGGGTCCTACGAGCAGTACTTC
many | . | TRBJ2-1 | TRBV19 | CASSISGYNEQFF | TGTGCCAGTAGTATCTCTGGGTACAATGAGCAGTTCTTC
once | . | TRBJ1-2 | TRBV5-1 | CASSLVLASNYGYTF | TGCGCCAGCAGCTTGGTTCTCGCCAGCAACTATGGCTACACCTTC
. | . | TRBJ2-2 | TRBV28 | CASSFYGGNTGELFF | TGTGCCAGCAGTTTTTATGGAGGGAACACCGGGGAGCTGTTTTTT
. | . | TRBJ2-7 | TRBV5-1 | CASSLWSGTYEQYF | TGCGCCAGCAGCTTGTGGTCGGGAACCTACGAGCAGTACTTC
many | . | TRBJ2-7 | TRBV14 | CASSQRQVGEQYF | TGTGCCAGCAGCCAACGGCAAGTCGGCGAGCAGTACTTC
. | TRBD1 | TRBJ1-5 | TRBV2 | CASGRGLANSNQPQHF | TGTGCCAGCGGTAGGGGGCTGGCTAATAGCAATCAGCCCCAGCATTTT
. | TRBD1 | TRBJ1-1 | TRBV10-3 | CASGQGNTEAFF | TGTGCCAGCGGACAGGGGAACACTGAAGCTTTCTTT
few | . | TRBJ2-7 | TRBV5-1 | CASSLEGPPYEQYF | TGCGCCAGCAGCTTGGAAGGCCCTCCCTACGAGCAGTACTTC
. | TRBD1 | TRBJ1-2 | TRBV19 | CASTLGQGGGYTF | TGTGCCAGTACCCTGGGACAGGGCGGTGGCTACACCTTC
. | . | TRBJ1-4 | TRBV6-5 | CASSYSPGENEKLFF | TGTGCCAGCAGTTACTCTCCAGGGGAAAATGAAAAACTGTTTTTT
. | . | TRBJ2-5 | TRBV30 | CAWSVGNFASPGETQYF | TGTGCCTGGAGTGTAGGTAATTTTGCGTCGCCGGGGGAGACCCAGTACTTC
once | . | TRBJ1-4 | TRBV19 | CASSRWGPNEKLFF | TGTGCCAGTAGCCGGTGGGGTCCCAATGAAAAACTGTTTTTT
. | . | TRBJ2-7 | TRBV7-2 | CASSGAGSRRLSYEQYF | TGTGCCAGCAGCGGGGCTGGTAGCAGGAGGCTCTCCTACGAGCAGTACTTC
. | . | TRBJ2-7 | TRBV28 | CASSPHRVNYEQYF | TGTGCCAGCAGTCCCCACCGTGTAAACTACGAGCAGTACTTC
. | TRBD1 | TRBJ2-7 | TRBV2 | CASRGDSYEQYF | TGTGCCAGCAGGGGGGACAGCTACGAGCAGTACTTC
. | TRBD1 | TRBJ1-5 | TRBV4-1 | CASSQPDRDNQPQHF | TGCGCCAGCAGCCAGCCAGACAGGGACAATCAGCCCCAGCATTTT
once | . | TRBJ2-6 | TRBV29-1 | CSVESYSPHSGANVLTF | TGCAGCGTTGAGTCGTACAGCCCTCACTCTGGGGCCAACGTCCTGACTTTC
. | TRBD2 | TRBJ2-4 | TRBV6-6 | CASRWREGPNIQYF | TGTGCCAGCCGGTGGCGGGAGGGCCCGAACATTCAGTACTTC
few | TRBD1 | TRBJ1-3 | TRBV5-1 | CASSTGGTGAGNTIYF | TGCGCCAGCAGCACAGGCGGGACAGGGGCTGGAAACACCATATATTTT
. | . | TRBJ2-6 | TRBV21-1 | CASSKLGGSSGANVLTF | TGTGCCAGCAGCAAATTGGGGGGCAGCTCTGGGGCCAACGTCCTGACTTTC
many | . | TRBJ2-5 | TRBV15 | CATSRGITVGEETQYF | TGTGCCACCAGCAGAGGTATCACAGTAGGGGAAGAGACCCAGTACTTC
. | . | TRBJ2-7 | TRBV11-2 | CASSLAGIYEQCF | TGTGCCAGCAGCTTAGCTGGGATCTACGAGCAGTGCTTC
. | . | TRBJ2-7 | TRBV5-6 | CASSFFGYEQYF | TGTGCCAGCAGCTTCTTCGGTTACGAGCAGTACTTC